These 8 T cell receptor beta chains came from one sample sequenced in a study of shared T cell receptors in the human thymus. Clones were sequenced by immunoSEQ multiplex PCR, and TCRdb holds only the in-frame ones, with some missing. Of 550,000 to 800,000 clones detected, 80% to 90% appear once; the ten largest clones hold approximately 0.01%. The data were also submitted as part of a second study, on human thymus T cells.

The sequenced sample consisted of thymocytes. The receptors here all came from a girl under three years old with a congenital heart defect.

V usage is TRBV4-1 and J usage is TRBJ1-1; D call uncertain. The germline V gene encodes CDR1 MGHRA and CDR2 YSYEKL. V was trimmed by 3 bases and J by 3 bases, leaving 23 bases between them. CDR3 length: 18 residues. The CDR3 DNA reads TGCGCCAGCAGCCATGACCACGAAGGAGGCGGGCCACACACTGAAGCTTTCTTT. This gives the protein CASSHDHEGGGPHTEAFF.

The V and J genes are TRBV6-1 and TRBJ1-2; no clear D gene. The germline V gene has CDR1 MNHNS and CDR2 SASEGT. V gave up 8 bases and J gave up 7 bases, with 14 bases separating them. The CDR3 is 12 amino acids. The CDR3, as DNA: TGTGCCAGCGGAACAGATCCCCGTGGCTACACCTTC. This gives the protein CASGTDPRGYTF.

A remark on this clone: The sample has other DNA sequences that encode this CDR3 too. This chain uses TRBV18 with TRBJ2-5; D perhaps matches TRBD1 (6 bases). V was trimmed by 6 bases and J by 2 bases, leaving 10 bases between them. The CDR3 length is 13 residues. From germline, CDR1 is KGHSH and CDR2 LQKENI. For the CDR3, the DNA is TGTGCCAGCTCCCCGGGACAACAAGAGACCCAGTACTTC. This gives the protein CASSPGQQETQYF.

This clone was found once. This chain links TRBV11-2 with TRBJ1-1; TRBD1 matches 7 bases. V lost 0 bases, J lost 10 bases, and 17 bases stayed unmatched. The CDR3 runs to 17 residues. From germline, CDR1 is SGHAT and CDR2 FQNNGV. In nucleotides, the CDR3 is TGTGCCAGCAGCTTAGATCGGCTGCAGTCAGGGGGGCTGCCAGCTTTCTTT. It yields the protein CASSLDRLQSGGLPAFF. Filled out from reference TRBV11-2 and TRBJ1-1, the complete variable domain reads EAGVAQSPRYKIIEKRQSVAFWCNPISGHATLYWYQQILGQGPKLLIQFQNNGVVDDSQLPKDRFSAERLKGVDSTLKIQPAKLEDSAVYLCASSLDRLQSGGLPAFFGQGTRLTVV.

The J gene is TRBJ1-2, the V gene TRBV7-6; 9 bases fit TRBD1. V lost 5 bases to trimming and J lost 4 bases; unmatched junction nucleotides: 17. The length of the CDR3 is 18 residues. Germline assignment: CDR1 SGHVS and CDR2 FNYEAQ. CDR3 protein: CASSPRQTGTGKSYGYTF. CDR3 DNA sequence: TGTGCCAGCAGCCCCCGACAGACCGGGACAGGGAAATCCTATGGCTACACCTTC.

The rearrangement uses TRBV2 and TRBJ2-1, with D hard to call. V lost 8 bases, J lost 0 bases, and 8 bases lay in between. The CDR3 runs 13 residues. The V gene's germline CDR1 is SNHLY and CDR2 FYNNEI. CDR3 in DNA: TGTGCCAGCCATCCGAGCTCCTACAATGAGCAGTTCTTC. Amino acids: CASHPSSYNEQFF.

The chain is built from TRBV29-1 and TRBJ1-1; 8 bases agree with TRBD1. CDR3 length: 15 amino acids. Trimming at V came to 5 bases and at J to 3 bases, leaving 11 bases not matched to a gene. The germline V gene encodes CDR1 SQVTM and CDR2 ANQGSEA. DNA of the CDR3: TGCAGCGTTTTAGGGGTTCAGGGGGCGCACACTGAAGCTTTCTTT. It codes for CSVLGVQGAHTEAFF.

The genes are TRBV7-2 and TRBJ2-3; a weak D match, TRBD1 (5 bases). With 5 bases removed from V and 3 bases from J, the gap between germline ends came to 21 bases. The germline V gene encodes CDR1 SGHTA and CDR2 FQGNSA. This CDR3 spans 17 amino acids. The DNA of the CDR3 is TGTGCCAGCAGCCCCTGGCCACCGGGCAGGGTGACAGATACGCAGTATTTT. This encodes CASSPWPPGRVTDTQYF.